This T cell receptor beta chain originates from a study of monozygotic twins with inflammatory bowel disease. From the 5' RACE reads, TCRdb lists one entry per CDR3 protein and no DNA. The data include 300,000 to 400,000 distinct CDR3 sequences; the top ten clones carry over 2%. This CDR3 has 14 residues. The germline V gene encodes CDR1 KGHDR and CDR2 SFDVKD. The clonotype was recovered from a human donor with ulcerative colitis or Crohn's disease, or a healthy co-twin of an affected twin (not recorded which). The V call is TRBV24-1, the J call TRBJ2-5; lacking DNA, the TRBD2 call made by TCRdb goes unchecked. Specimen: blood. CDR3 region: CATSRSGTQETQYF.